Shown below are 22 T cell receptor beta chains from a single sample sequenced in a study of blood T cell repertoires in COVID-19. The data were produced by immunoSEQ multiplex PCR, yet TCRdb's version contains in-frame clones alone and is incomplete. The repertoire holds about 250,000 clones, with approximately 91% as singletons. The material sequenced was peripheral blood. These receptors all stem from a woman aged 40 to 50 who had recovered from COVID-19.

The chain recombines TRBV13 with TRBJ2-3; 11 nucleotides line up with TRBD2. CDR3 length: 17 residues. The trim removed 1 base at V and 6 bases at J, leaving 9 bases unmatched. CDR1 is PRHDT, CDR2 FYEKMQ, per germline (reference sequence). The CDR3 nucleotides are TGTGCCAGCAGCTTAGCCATAACTAGCGGGAGTTGGGATACGCAGTATTTT. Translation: CASSLAITSGSWDTQYF.

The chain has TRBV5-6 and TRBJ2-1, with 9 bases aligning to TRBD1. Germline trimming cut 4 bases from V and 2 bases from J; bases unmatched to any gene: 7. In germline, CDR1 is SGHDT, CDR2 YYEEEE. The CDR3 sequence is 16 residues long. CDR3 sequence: CASSPRGQGPYNEQFF. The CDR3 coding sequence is TGTGCCAGCAGCCCTAGGGGACAGGGTCCCTACAATGAGCAGTTCTTC.

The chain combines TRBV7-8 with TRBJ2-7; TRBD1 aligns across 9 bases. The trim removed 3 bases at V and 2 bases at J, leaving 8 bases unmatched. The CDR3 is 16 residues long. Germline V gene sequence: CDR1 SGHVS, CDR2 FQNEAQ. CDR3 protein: CASSLRGGTGPYEQYF. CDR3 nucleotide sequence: TGTGCCAGCAGCTTGCGAGGCGGGACAGGGCCCTACGAGCAGTACTTC.

The CDR3 sequence: CASKWDTGSVYEQYF. Written as DNA, the CDR3 is TGTGCCAGCAAGTGGGACACCGGGTCGGTCTACGAGCAGTACTTC. The genes are TRBV19 and TRBJ2-7; D is perhaps TRBD1 (6 bases). V lost 9 bases and J 3 bases, leaving 21 bases between the germline ends. Germline V lookup: CDR1 LNHDA, CDR2 SQIVND (reference sequence). The CDR3 is 15 amino acids.

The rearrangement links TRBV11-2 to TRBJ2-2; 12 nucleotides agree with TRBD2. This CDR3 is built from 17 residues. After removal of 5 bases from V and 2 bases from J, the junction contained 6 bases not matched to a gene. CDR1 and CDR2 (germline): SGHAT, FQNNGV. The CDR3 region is CASSTGLAGTNTGELFF. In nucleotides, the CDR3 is TGTGCCAGCAGCACCGGACTAGCGGGGACCAACACCGGGGAGCTGTTTTTT.

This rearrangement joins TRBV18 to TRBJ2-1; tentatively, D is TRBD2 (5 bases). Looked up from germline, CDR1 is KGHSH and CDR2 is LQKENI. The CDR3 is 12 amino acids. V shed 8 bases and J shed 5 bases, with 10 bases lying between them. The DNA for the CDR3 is TGTGCCAGCGCCCGGACTGACAATGAGCAGTTCTTC. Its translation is CASARTDNEQFF.

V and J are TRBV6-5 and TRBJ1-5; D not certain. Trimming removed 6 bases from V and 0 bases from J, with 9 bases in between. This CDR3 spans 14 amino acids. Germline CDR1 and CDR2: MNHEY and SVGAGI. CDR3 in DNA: TGTGCCAGCAGCGTTTACATTAGCAATCAGCCCCAGCATTTT. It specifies CASSVYISNQPQHF.

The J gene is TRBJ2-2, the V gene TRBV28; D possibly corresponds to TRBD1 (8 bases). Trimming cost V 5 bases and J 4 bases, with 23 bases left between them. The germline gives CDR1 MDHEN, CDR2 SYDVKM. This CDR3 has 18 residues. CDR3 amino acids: CASSPHEMTGEGTGELFF. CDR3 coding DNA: TGTGCCAGCAGTCCCCACGAAATGACAGGGGAGGGCACCGGGGAGCTGTTTTTT.

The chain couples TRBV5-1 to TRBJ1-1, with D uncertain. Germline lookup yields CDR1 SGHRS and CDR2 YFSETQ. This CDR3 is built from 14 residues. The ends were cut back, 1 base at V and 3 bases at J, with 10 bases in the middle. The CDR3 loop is CASSLNPPYTEAFF. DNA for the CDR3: TGCGCCAGCAGCTTGAATCCCCCATACACTGAAGCTTTCTTT.

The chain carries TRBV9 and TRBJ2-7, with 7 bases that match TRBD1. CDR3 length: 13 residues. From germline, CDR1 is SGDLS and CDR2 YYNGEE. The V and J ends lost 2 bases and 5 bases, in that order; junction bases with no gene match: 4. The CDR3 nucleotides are TGTGCCAGCAGCGTGGGGCAGGGGGACGAGCAGTACTTC. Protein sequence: CASSVGQGDEQYF.

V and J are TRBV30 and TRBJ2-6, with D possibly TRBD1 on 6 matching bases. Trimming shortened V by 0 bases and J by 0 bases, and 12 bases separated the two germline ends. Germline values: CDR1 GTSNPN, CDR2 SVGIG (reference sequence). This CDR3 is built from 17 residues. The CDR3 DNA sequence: TGTGCCTGGAGTGTGCTGGACAGCCCCTCTGGGGCCAACGTCCTGACTTTC. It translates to CAWSVLDSPSGANVLTF.

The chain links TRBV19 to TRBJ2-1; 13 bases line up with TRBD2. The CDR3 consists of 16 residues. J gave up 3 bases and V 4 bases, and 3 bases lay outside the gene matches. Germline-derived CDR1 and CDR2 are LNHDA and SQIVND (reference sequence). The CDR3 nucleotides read TGTGCCAGTAGTAGCGGACTAGCGGGAGTCTACAATGAGCAGTTCTTC. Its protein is CASSSGLAGVYNEQFF. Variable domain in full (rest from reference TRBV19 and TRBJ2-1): DGGITQSPKYLFRKEGQNVTLSCEQNLNHDAMYWYRQDPGQGLRLIYYSQIVNDFQKGDIAEGYSVSREKKESFPLTVTSAQKNPTAFYLCASSSGLAGVYNEQFFGPGTRLTVL.

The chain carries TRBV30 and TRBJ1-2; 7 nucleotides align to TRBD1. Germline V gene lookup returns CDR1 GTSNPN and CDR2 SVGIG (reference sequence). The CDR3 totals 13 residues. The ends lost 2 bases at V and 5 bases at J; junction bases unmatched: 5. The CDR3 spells CAWSPGQRYGYTF. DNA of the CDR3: TGTGCCTGGAGTCCGGGACAGAGATATGGCTACACCTTC. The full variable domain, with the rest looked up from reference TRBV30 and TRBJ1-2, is SQTIHQWPATLVQPVGSPLSLECTVEGTSNPNLYWYRQAAGRGLQLLFYSVGIGQISSEVPQNLSASRPQDRQFILSSKKLLLSDSGFYLCAWSPGQRYGYTFGSGTRLTVV.

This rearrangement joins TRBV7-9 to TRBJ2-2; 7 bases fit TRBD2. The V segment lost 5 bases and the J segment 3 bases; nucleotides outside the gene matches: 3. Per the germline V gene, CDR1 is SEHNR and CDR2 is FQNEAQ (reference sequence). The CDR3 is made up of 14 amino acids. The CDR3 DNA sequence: TGTGCCAGCAGCCGGGACTATTACACCGGGGAGCTGTTTTTT. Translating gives CASSRDYYTGELFF.

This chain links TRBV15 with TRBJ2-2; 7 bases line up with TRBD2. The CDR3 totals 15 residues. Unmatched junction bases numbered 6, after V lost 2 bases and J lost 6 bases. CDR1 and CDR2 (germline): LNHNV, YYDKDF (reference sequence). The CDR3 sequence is CATSRSGREAGELFF. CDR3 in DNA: TGTGCCACCAGCAGATCGGGTCGGGAGGCCGGGGAGCTGTTTTTT.

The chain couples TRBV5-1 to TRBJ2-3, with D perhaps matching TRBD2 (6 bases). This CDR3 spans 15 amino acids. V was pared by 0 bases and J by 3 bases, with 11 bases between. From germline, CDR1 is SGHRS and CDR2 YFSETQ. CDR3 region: CASSLGTSRTDTQYF. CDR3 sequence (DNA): TGCGCCAGCAGCTTGGGTACTAGCAGGACAGATACGCAGTATTTT.

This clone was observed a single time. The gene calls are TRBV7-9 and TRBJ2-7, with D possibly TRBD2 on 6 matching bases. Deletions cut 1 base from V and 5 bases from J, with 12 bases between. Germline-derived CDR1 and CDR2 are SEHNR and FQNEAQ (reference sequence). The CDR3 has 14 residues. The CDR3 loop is CASSLVEGGDEQYF. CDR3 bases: TGTGCCAGCAGCTTAGTGGAAGGAGGGGACGAGCAGTACTTC.

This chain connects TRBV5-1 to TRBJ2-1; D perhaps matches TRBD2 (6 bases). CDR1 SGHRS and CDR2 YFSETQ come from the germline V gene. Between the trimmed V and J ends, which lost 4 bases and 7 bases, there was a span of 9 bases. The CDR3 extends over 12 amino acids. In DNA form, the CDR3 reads TGCGCCAGCAGCCGACTAGTAAATGAGCAGTTCTTC. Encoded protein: CASSRLVNEQFF. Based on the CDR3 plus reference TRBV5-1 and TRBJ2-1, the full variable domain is KAGVTQTPRYLIKTRGQQVTLSCSPISGHRSVSWYQQTPGQGLQFLFEYFSETQRNKGNFPGRFSGRQFSNSRSEMNVSTLELGDSALYLCASSRLVNEQFFGPGTRLTVL.

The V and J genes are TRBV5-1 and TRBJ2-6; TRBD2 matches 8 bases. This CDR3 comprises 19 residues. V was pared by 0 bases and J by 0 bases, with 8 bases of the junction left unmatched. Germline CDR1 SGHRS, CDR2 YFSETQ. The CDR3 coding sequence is TGCGCCAGCAGCTTGGTTGCGGGAGGACCTTTCTCTGGGGCCAACGTCCTGACTTTC. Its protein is CASSLVAGGPFSGANVLTF. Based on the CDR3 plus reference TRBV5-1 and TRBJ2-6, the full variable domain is KAGVTQTPRYLIKTRGQQVTLSCSPISGHRSVSWYQQTPGQGLQFLFEYFSETQRNKGNFPGRFSGRQFSNSRSEMNVSTLELGDSALYLCASSLVAGGPFSGANVLTFGAGSRLTVL.

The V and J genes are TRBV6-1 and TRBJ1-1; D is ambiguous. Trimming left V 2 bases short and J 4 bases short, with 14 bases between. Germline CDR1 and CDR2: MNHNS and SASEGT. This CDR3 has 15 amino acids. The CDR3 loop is CASSEWEGLVTEAFF. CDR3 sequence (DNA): TGTGCCAGCAGTGAATGGGAGGGTTTGGTCACTGAAGCTTTCTTT.

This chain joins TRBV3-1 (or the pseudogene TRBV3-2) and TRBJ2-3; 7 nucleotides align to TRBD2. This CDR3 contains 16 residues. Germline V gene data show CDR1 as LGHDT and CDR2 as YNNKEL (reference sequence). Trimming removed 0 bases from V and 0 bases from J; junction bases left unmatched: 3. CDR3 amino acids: CASSQEGGGSTDTQYF. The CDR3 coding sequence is TGTGCCAGCAGCCAAGAGGGGGGAGGGAGCACAGATACGCAGTATTTT.

The CDR3 bases are TGTGCCAGCAGCCAAGAGGGACTAGCGGGAGGGTACCTTACCTACAATGAGCAGTTCTTC. It yields the protein CASSQEGLAGGYLTYNEQFF. The chain couples TRBV4-2 to TRBJ2-1, with 16 nucleotides matching TRBD2. The CDR3 runs to 20 residues. Germline assignment: CDR1 LGHNA and CDR2 YNFKEQ. V was clipped by 0 bases and J by 2 bases; unmatched bases: 7.